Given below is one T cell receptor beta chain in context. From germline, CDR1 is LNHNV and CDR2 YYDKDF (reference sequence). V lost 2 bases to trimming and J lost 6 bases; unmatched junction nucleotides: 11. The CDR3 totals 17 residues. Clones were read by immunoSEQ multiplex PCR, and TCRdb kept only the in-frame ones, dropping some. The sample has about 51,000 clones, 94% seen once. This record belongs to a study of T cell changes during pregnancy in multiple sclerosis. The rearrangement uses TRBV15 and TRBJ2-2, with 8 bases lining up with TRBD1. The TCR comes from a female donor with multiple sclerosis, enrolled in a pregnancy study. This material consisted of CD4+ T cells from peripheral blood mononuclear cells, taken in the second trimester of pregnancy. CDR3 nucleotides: TGTGCCACCAGCAGAATAGGGGGACAGGTTACCCCCGGGGAGCTGTTTTTT. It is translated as CATSRIGGQVTPGELFF. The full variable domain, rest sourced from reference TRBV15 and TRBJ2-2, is DAMVIQNPRYQVTQFGKPVTLSCSQTLNHNVMYWYQQKSSQAPKLLFHYYDKDFNNEADTPDNFQSRRPNTSFCFLDIRSPGLGDTAMYLCATSRIGGQVTPGELFFGEGSRLTVL.